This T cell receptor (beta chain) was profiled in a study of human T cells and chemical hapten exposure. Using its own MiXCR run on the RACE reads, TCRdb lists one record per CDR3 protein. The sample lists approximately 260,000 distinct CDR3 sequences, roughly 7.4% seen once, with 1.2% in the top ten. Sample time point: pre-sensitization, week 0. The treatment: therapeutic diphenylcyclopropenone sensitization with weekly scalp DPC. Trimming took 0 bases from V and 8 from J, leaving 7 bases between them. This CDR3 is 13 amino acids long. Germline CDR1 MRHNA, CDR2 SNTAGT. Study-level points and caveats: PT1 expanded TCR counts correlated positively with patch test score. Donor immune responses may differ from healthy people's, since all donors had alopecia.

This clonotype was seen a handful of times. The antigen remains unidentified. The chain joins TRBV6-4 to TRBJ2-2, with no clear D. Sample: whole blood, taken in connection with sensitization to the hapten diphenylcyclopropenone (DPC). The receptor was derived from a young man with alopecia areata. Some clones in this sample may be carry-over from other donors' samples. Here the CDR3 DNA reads TGTGCCAGCAGTGACTCTGGCAGGGGGGAGCTGTTTTTT. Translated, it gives CASSDSGRGELFF.